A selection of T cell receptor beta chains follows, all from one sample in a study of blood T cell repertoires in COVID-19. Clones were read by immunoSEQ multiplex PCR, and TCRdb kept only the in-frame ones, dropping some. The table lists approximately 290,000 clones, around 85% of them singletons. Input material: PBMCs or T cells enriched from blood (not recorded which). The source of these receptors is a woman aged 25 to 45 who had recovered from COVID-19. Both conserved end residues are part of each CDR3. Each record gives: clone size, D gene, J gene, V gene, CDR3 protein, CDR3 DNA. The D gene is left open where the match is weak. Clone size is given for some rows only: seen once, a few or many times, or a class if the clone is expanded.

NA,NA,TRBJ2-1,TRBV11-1,CASSSSGTFREQFF,TGTGCCAGCAGCTCTTCCGGGACTTTTCGTGAGCAGTTCTTC
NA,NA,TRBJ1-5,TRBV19,CASSWRNQPQHF,TGTGCCAGTAGTTGGAGGAATCAGCCCCAGCATTTT
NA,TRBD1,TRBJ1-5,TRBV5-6,CASSLAGGINQPQHF,TGTGCCAGCAGCTTGGCAGGGGGCATCAATCAGCCCCAGCATTTT
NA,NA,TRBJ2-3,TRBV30,CAWRDMGRGTDTQYF,TGTGCCTGGAGGGACATGGGAAGGGGAACAGATACGCAGTATTTT
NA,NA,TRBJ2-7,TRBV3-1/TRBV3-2,CASSRGGLGEQYF,TGTGCCAGCTCCCGCGGAGGCCTGGGGGAGCAGTACTTC
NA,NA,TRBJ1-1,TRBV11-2,CASSYLRSEAFF,TGTGCCAGCAGCTACCTGCGGTCTGAAGCTTTCTTT
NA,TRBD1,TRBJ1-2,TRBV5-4,CASSFIPGQRNYGYTF,TGTGCCAGCAGCTTTATCCCGGGACAGCGAAACTATGGCTACACCTTC
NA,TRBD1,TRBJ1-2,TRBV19,CASIPGTGGRGYTF,TGTGCCAGTATTCCCGGGACAGGCGGACGGGGCTACACCTTC
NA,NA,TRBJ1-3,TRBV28,CASSFPRGNTIYF,TGTGCCAGCAGTTTCCCCAGAGGAAACACCATATATTTT
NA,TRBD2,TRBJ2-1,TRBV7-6,CASSFSGEPYNEQFF,TGTGCCAGCAGCTTTAGCGGGGAGCCCTACAATGAGCAGTTCTTC
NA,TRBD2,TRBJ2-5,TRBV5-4,CASSFARAGGDRETQYF,TGTGCCAGCAGCTTTGCCCGAGCGGGAGGCGACCGGGAGACCCAGTACTTC
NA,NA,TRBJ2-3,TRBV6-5,CASSYEGSLSTDTQYF,TGTGCCAGCAGTTACGAGGGCAGTCTTTCCACAGATACGCAGTATTTT
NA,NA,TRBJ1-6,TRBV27,CASRGGFGSPLHF,TGTGCCAGCAGGGGGGGTTTCGGCTCACCCCTCCACTTT
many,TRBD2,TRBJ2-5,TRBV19,CASSLAGGPKETQYF,TGTGCCAGTAGTCTCGCGGGGGGGCCAAAAGAGACCCAGTACTTC
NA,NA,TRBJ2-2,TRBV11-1,CASSLGGTLNTGELFF,TGTGCCAGCAGCCTGGGGGGGACATTGAACACCGGGGAGCTGTTTTTT
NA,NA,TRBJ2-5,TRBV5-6,CASSLVLAGTEETQYF,TGTGCCAGCAGCTTGGTATTGGCGGGGACCGAGGAGACCCAGTACTTC
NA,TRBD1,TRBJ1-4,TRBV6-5,CASSTGGGEKLFF,TGTGCCAGCAGCACAGGGGGGGGTGAAAAACTGTTTTTT
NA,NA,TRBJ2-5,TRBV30,CAWQGASGLGKTQYF,TGTGCCTGGCAGGGGGCTAGCGGCCTAGGCAAGACCCAGTACTTC
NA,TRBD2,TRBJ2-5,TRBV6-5,CASSYALAGGKETQYF,TGTGCCAGCAGTTACGCCCTAGCGGGGGGTAAAGAGACCCAGTACTTC
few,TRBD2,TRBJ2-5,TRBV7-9,CASRSGTSGGYRRETQYF,TGTGCCAGCAGGTCCGGGACTAGCGGGGGCTACCGTCGAGAGACCCAGTACTTC
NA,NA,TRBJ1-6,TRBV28,CASRGSGGARSPLHF,TGTGCCAGCAGGGGGAGCGGGGGGGCACGCTCACCCCTCCACTTT
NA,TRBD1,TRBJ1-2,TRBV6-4,CASSKTGKGGYTF,TGTGCCAGCAGTAAGACAGGGAAGGGTGGCTACACCTTC
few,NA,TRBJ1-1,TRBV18,CASSLDREAFF,TGTGCCAGCTCCCTGGACAGAGAAGCTTTCTTT
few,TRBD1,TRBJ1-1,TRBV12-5,CASGLTGGYTEAFF,TGTGCTAGTGGTTTGACAGGGGGATATACTGAAGCTTTCTTT
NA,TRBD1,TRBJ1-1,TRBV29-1,CSVTTGKGTEAFF,TGCAGCGTGACGACAGGGAAGGGCACTGAAGCTTTCTTT
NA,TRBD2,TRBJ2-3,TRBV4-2,CASSQDGGSGRTLSSTDTQYF,TGTGCCAGCAGCCAAGATGGAGGTAGCGGGAGAACCCTCTCTAGCACAGATACGCAGTATTTT
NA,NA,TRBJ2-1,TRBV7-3,CASSFGGTASYNEQFF,TGTGCCAGCAGCTTTGGCGGGACAGCTTCCTACAATGAGCAGTTCTTC
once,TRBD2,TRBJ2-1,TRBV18,CASSPAPLAGGLNNEQFF,TGTGCCAGCTCACCGGCCCCACTAGCGGGGGGGCTAAACAATGAGCAGTTCTTC
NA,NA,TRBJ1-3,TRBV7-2,CASSSSTGGNTIYF,TGTGCCAGCAGCTCCAGCACGGGGGGAAACACCATATATTTT
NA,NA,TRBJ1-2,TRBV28,CASSTLLFWTVVSESYGYTF,TGTGCCAGCAGTACCCTACTTTTCTGGACAGTAGTGTCGGAGAGCTATGGCTACACCTTC
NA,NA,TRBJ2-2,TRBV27,CASSLNSGYTGELFF,TGTGCCAGCAGTTTAAATTCGGGGTACACCGGGGAGCTGTTTTTT
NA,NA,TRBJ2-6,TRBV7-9,CASSSFTGANVLTF,TGTGCCAGCAGCTCCTTTACTGGGGCCAACGTCCTGACTTTC
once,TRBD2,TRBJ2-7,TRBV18,CASSRGTSDEQYF,TGTGCCAGCTCACGCGGGACTAGTGACGAGCAGTACTTC
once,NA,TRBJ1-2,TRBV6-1,CASSELQIYGYTF,TGTGCCAGCAGTGAATTACAGATTTATGGCTACACCTTC
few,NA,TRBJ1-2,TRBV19,CASDRLGRGSYGYTF,TGTGCCAGTGACAGACTAGGCCGGGGAAGCTATGGCTACACCTTC
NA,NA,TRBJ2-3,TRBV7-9,CASSHVRTETQYF,TGTGCCAGCAGTCATGTGCGGACAGAAACCCAGTATTTT
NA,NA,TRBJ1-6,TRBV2,CASSGYRVGSPLHF,TGTGCCAGCAGCGGATACAGGGTCGGGTCACCCCTCCACTTT
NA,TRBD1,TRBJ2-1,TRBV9,CASRDGTGSYNEQFF,TGTGCCAGCAGAGACGGGACAGGGTCCTACAATGAGCAGTTCTTC
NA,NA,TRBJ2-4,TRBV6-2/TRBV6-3,CASSYSSWGIPKNIQYF,TGTGCCAGCAGTTACTCGAGTTGGGGCATCCCCAAAAACATTCAGTACTTC
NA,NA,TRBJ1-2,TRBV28,CASITRDKYGYTF,TGTGCCAGCATCACCCGGGACAAATATGGCTACACCTTC
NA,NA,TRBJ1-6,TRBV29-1,CSVALTGTGDSPLHF,TGCAGCGTTGCCTTGACCGGGACTGGGGATTCACCCCTCCACTTT
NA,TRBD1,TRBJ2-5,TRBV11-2,CASRNNRGPETQYF,TGTGCCAGCAGAAATAACAGGGGGCCAGAGACCCAGTACTTC